This T cell receptor (beta chain) is drawn from a study of siplizumab effects on memory and regulatory T cells. This CDR3 contains 15 residues. V trimming: 5 bases; J trimming: 4 bases; junction bases outside the gene matches: 5. In germline, CDR1 is MNHNS, CDR2 SASEGT. The assay was immunoSEQ multiplex PCR, and TCRdb's table has in-frame clones only and misses some. Among some 97,000 clones, more than 85% were seen once, and the ten largest hold around 2.7%. The sample comprised CD4+ T cells sorted from blood. This chain uses TRBV6-1 with TRBJ1-4; 9 bases line up with TRBD1. The sequence was obtained from a human donor in good health. Some clones in this sample may be carry-over from other donors' samples. CDR3 sequence (DNA): TGTGCCAGCAGTAGGGACAGGGCTCTTAATGAAAAACTGTTTTTT. It is translated as CASSRDRALNEKLFF.